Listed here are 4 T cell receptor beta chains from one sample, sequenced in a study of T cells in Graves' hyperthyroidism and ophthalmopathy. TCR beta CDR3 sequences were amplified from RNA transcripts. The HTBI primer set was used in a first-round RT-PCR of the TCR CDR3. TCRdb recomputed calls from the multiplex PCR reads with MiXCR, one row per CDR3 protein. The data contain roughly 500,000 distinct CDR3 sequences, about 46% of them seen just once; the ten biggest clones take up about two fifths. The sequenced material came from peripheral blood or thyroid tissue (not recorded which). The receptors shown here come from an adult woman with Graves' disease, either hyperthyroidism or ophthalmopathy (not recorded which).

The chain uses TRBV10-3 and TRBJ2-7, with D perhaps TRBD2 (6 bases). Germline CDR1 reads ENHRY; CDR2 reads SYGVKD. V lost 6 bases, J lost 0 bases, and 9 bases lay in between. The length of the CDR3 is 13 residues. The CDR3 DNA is TGTGCCATCAGAGACGGGAGCTCCTACGAGCAGTACTTC. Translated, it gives CAIRDGSSYEQYF.

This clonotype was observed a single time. This CDR3 reads CASSIDRINTEAFF. DNA for the CDR3: TGTGCCAGTAGTATAGACAGGATAAACACTGAAGCTTTCTTT. V is TRBV19 and J is TRBJ1-1; no firm D call. This CDR3 is built from 14 residues. In germline, CDR1 is LNHDA, CDR2 SQIVND (reference sequence). Trimming took 0 bases from V and 2 from J, leaving 7 bases between them.

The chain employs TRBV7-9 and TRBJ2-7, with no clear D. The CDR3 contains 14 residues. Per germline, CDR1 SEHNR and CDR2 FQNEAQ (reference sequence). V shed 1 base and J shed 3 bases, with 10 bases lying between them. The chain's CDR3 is CASSLETWGYEQYF. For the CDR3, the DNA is TGTGCCAGCAGCTTAGAGACCTGGGGCTACGAGCAGTACTTC. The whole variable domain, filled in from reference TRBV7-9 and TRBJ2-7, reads DTGVSQNPRHKITKRGQNVTFRCDPISEHNRLYWYRQTLGQGPEFLTYFQNEAQLEKSRLLSDRFSAERPKGSFSTLEIQRTEQGDSAMYLCASSLETWGYEQYFGPGTRLTVT.

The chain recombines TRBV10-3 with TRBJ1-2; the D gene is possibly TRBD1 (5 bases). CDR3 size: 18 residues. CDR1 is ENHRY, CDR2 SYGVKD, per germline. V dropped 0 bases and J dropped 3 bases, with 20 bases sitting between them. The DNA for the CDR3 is TGTGCCATCAGTGAGTCAGGGGTTTTCGGAGGAGGGGACTATGGCTACACCTTC. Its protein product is CAISESGVFGGGDYGYTF.